Each of the 3 T cell receptor beta chains below was sequenced from the same sample in a study of blood T cell repertoires in COVID-19. Using immunoSEQ multiplex PCR, the repertoire was profiled, and TCRdb retains in-frame clones only, with some absent. This sample carries more than 200,000 clones, about nine tenths of them seen once, and the ten largest clones take about 4.5%. The sample was peripheral blood. All receptors come from a man aged 45-65 years with acute or convalescent COVID-19.

V and J are TRBV6-5 and TRBJ1-3; D unclear. The germline gives CDR1 MNHEY, CDR2 SVGAGI. This CDR3 has 13 amino acids. V shed 7 bases and J shed 0 bases, with 7 bases lying between them. The CDR3 DNA follows: TGTGCCAGCAAGCTAAACTCTGGAAACACCATATATTTT. Its translation is CASKLNSGNTIYF.

CDR3 nucleotide sequence: TGCGCCAGCAGCCCTATCACAGGGAACTATGGCTACACCTTC. Protein: CASSPITGNYGYTF. The rearrangement links TRBV5-1 to TRBJ1-2, with D perhaps TRBD1 (6 bases). Trimming removed 4 bases at V and 2 bases at J, with 12 bases between. CDR3 length equals 14 residues. Per the germline V gene, CDR1 is SGHRS and CDR2 is YFSETQ.

This chain links TRBV18 with TRBJ1-3; D is perhaps TRBD1 (5 bases). Between the trimmed V and J ends, which lost 3 bases and 0 bases, there was a span of 12 bases. The CDR3 is 16 residues long. CDR1 and CDR2 from the germline V gene are KGHSH and LQKENI. CDR3 protein: CASSPPGLYSGNTIYF. The DNA for the CDR3 is TGTGCCAGCTCACCTCCGGGACTTTACTCTGGAAACACCATATATTTT. Together with reference TRBV18 and TRBJ1-3, the CDR3 gives the full variable domain: NAGVMQNPRHLVRRRGQEARLRCSPMKGHSHVYWYRQLPEEGLKFMVYLQKENIIDESGMPKERFSAEFPKEGPSILRIQQVVRGDSAAYFCASSPPGLYSGNTIYFGEGSWLTVV.